The rows below give T cell receptor beta chains drawn from one sample of a study of technical replicates of blood from several donors. Clones were read by immunoSEQ multiplex PCR, and TCRdb kept only the in-frame ones, dropping some. The sample consists of more than 90,000 clones, 90% to 96% of them appearing once. Material for sequencing was T cells isolated from PBMCs. The source of these receptors is a human donor in good health. The CDR3 runs from the conserved cysteine through the conserved F or W. The order of the fields is CDR3 DNA, CDR3 protein, V gene, D gene, CDR3 length, clone size, J gene. A D gene is named only where the DNA matches it firmly. The listing skips clone size in some rows; elsewhere it reads once, few, many or a size class.

CDR3nt: TGTGCCAGCAGTTTCCCCGGGAACTATGGCTACACCTTC; CDR3aa: CASSFPGNYGYTF; v_gene: TRBV27; d_gene: -; len: 13; abundance: once; j_gene: TRBJ1-2
CDR3nt: TGTGCCAGTAGTAGTCCGGGGAATATGTTTTTT; CDR3aa: CASSSPGNMFF; v_gene: TRBV19; d_gene: -; len: 11; abundance: -; j_gene: TRBJ1-4
CDR3nt: TGTGCCAGCAGCTTAGGGCAGCCACTATACACTGAAGCTTTCTTT; CDR3aa: CASSLGQPLYTEAFF; v_gene: TRBV13; d_gene: -; len: 15; abundance: -; j_gene: TRBJ1-1
CDR3nt: TGTGCTAGTGGTTTGAGGGTGGGACAGGGGAGCGGCTACACCTTC; CDR3aa: CASGLRVGQGSGYTF; v_gene: TRBV12-5; d_gene: TRBD1; len: 15; abundance: -; j_gene: TRBJ1-2
CDR3nt: TGCGCCAGCAGCTGGGGACTTTCAAGCTCCTACAATGAGCAGTTCTTC; CDR3aa: CASSWGLSSSYNEQFF; v_gene: TRBV5-1; d_gene: -; len: 16; abundance: -; j_gene: TRBJ2-1
CDR3nt: TGTGCCAGCAGCTTAGCACTGGACAGCAAGATTCAGCCCCAGCATTTT; CDR3aa: CASSLALDSKIQPQHF; v_gene: TRBV7-4; d_gene: -; len: 16; abundance: -; j_gene: TRBJ1-5
CDR3nt: TGCGCCAGCAGCCAGAGTCCAGCCGGGACATCGGATTCGTACGAGCAGTACTTC; CDR3aa: CASSQSPAGTSDSYEQYF; v_gene: TRBV4-3; d_gene: -; len: 18; abundance: -; j_gene: TRBJ2-7
CDR3nt: TGTGCCATTCGCGGACTAGCGGGGTACCACGAGCAGTACTTC; CDR3aa: CAIRGLAGYHEQYF; v_gene: TRBV10-3; d_gene: TRBD2; len: 14; abundance: -; j_gene: TRBJ2-7
CDR3nt: TGTGCCAGCAGCTCGTCTCTCTACAATGAGCAGTTCTTC; CDR3aa: CASSSSLYNEQFF; v_gene: TRBV11-2; d_gene: -; len: 13; abundance: -; j_gene: TRBJ2-1
CDR3nt: TGTGCCAGCAGGCAAGGACTAGCGGAGGACAATGAGCAGTTCTTC; CDR3aa: CASRQGLAEDNEQFF; v_gene: TRBV27; d_gene: TRBD2; len: 15; abundance: -; j_gene: TRBJ2-1
CDR3nt: TGTGCCAGTAGTATAGCCGGCACTGAAGCTTTCTTT; CDR3aa: CASSIAGTEAFF; v_gene: TRBV19; d_gene: -; len: 12; abundance: -; j_gene: TRBJ1-1
CDR3nt: TGCGCCAGCAGCTTGAGCGGGGGGTACAATGAGCAGTTCTTC; CDR3aa: CASSLSGGYNEQFF; v_gene: TRBV5-1; d_gene: TRBD2; len: 14; abundance: -; j_gene: TRBJ2-1
CDR3nt: TGTGCCAGCAGCGTGGGGACAGGCTCGGTTCCCAATCAGCCCCAGCATTTT; CDR3aa: CASSVGTGSVPNQPQHF; v_gene: TRBV7-2; d_gene: TRBD1; len: 17; abundance: -; j_gene: TRBJ1-5
CDR3nt: TGTGCCAGCAGCGTAGGCCTAGCAAAAGAGACCCAGTACTTC; CDR3aa: CASSVGLAKETQYF; v_gene: TRBV9; d_gene: -; len: 14; abundance: -; j_gene: TRBJ2-5
CDR3nt: TGTGCCAGCTCACCAATGGCGACAGACTATGGCTACACCTTC; CDR3aa: CASSPMATDYGYTF; v_gene: TRBV18; d_gene: -; len: 14; abundance: -; j_gene: TRBJ1-2
CDR3nt: TGTGCCAGCAGCCTAAGCGGGAGCTCCTACGAGCAGTACTTC; CDR3aa: CASSLSGSSYEQYF; v_gene: TRBV11-2; d_gene: TRBD2; len: 14; abundance: -; j_gene: TRBJ2-7
CDR3nt: TGTGCCAGCAGTTACCTAGCGGGAGGCACAGATACGCAGTATTTT; CDR3aa: CASSYLAGGTDTQYF; v_gene: TRBV6-6; d_gene: TRBD2; len: 15; abundance: -; j_gene: TRBJ2-3
CDR3nt: TGCGCCAGCAGCCAAGACTTAGCACATGTTAGGAATGGCTACACCTTC; CDR3aa: CASSQDLAHVRNGYTF; v_gene: TRBV4-3; d_gene: -; len: 16; abundance: -; j_gene: TRBJ1-2
CDR3nt: TGTGCCAGTAGTATAGATCACAGGGTATATGGCTACACCTTC; CDR3aa: CASSIDHRVYGYTF; v_gene: TRBV19; d_gene: -; len: 14; abundance: -; j_gene: TRBJ1-2
CDR3nt: TGCGCCAGCAGCTGGGACAGGGCCCCGACTAGCGGGAAATACCAAGAGACCCAGTACTTC; CDR3aa: CASSWDRAPTSGKYQETQYF; v_gene: TRBV5-1; d_gene: TRBD2; len: 20; abundance: -; j_gene: TRBJ2-5
CDR3nt: TGTGCCAGCAGCTTAGAAATCGTTGTCACTGAAGCTTTCTTT; CDR3aa: CASSLEIVVTEAFF; v_gene: TRBV7-2; d_gene: -; len: 14; abundance: -; j_gene: TRBJ1-1
CDR3nt: TGTGCCAGCAGTCTGACAGGGGGCGCAGATACGCAGTATTTT; CDR3aa: CASSLTGGADTQYF; v_gene: TRBV2; d_gene: TRBD1; len: 14; abundance: -; j_gene: TRBJ2-3
CDR3nt: TGCGCCAGCGCTATAGTGAACGTTCCCAACGAGCAGTACTTC; CDR3aa: CASAIVNVPNEQYF; v_gene: TRBV4-1; d_gene: -; len: 14; abundance: -; j_gene: TRBJ2-7
CDR3nt: TGTGCCAGCACACCGTCGACAGGCAATCAGCCCCAGCATTTT; CDR3aa: CASTPSTGNQPQHF; v_gene: TRBV7-8; d_gene: -; len: 14; abundance: -; j_gene: TRBJ1-5
CDR3nt: TGTGCCAGCAGCTTGCCCCGGGAGATCAATGAGCAGTTCTTC; CDR3aa: CASSLPREINEQFF; v_gene: TRBV7-9; d_gene: -; len: 14; abundance: -; j_gene: TRBJ2-1
CDR3nt: TGTGCCAGTAGTAAAGTCGGGATAGGCACAGATACGCAGTATTTT; CDR3aa: CASSKVGIGTDTQYF; v_gene: TRBV19; d_gene: -; len: 15; abundance: once; j_gene: TRBJ2-3
CDR3nt: TGTGCCAGCAGCTTTGGGGCAGGGGCCTACGAGCAGTACTTC; CDR3aa: CASSFGAGAYEQYF; v_gene: TRBV7-2; d_gene: -; len: 14; abundance: -; j_gene: TRBJ2-7
CDR3nt: TGTGCCATAACACCGGGAGGGCCGACAGATACGCAGTATTTT; CDR3aa: CAITPGGPTDTQYF; v_gene: TRBV10-3; d_gene: TRBD2; len: 14; abundance: -; j_gene: TRBJ2-3
CDR3nt: TGTGCCAGCAGCTTATGGGGCGCATTTACTGAAGCTTTCTTT; CDR3aa: CASSLWGAFTEAFF; v_gene: TRBV5-4; d_gene: -; len: 14; abundance: -; j_gene: TRBJ1-1
CDR3nt: TGTGCCAGCAGCCAAGTAGAATCGGGAAGCTCCTACGAGCAGTACTTC; CDR3aa: CASSQVESGSSYEQYF; v_gene: TRBV4-2; d_gene: -; len: 16; abundance: -; j_gene: TRBJ2-7
CDR3nt: TGTGCCAGCAGCCCCGTAGGGGCGACTAATGAAAAACTGTTTTTT; CDR3aa: CASSPVGATNEKLFF; v_gene: TRBV11-2; d_gene: -; len: 15; abundance: -; j_gene: TRBJ1-4
CDR3nt: TGTGCCAGCAGCTTAGGGTCAGGGCCGAGCACCGGGGAGCTGTTTTTT; CDR3aa: CASSLGSGPSTGELFF; v_gene: TRBV11-2; d_gene: -; len: 16; abundance: -; j_gene: TRBJ2-2
CDR3nt: TGTGCCAGCAGCCAAGTTATGACAGGGCGCACTGAAGCTTTCTTT; CDR3aa: CASSQVMTGRTEAFF; v_gene: TRBV4-2; d_gene: TRBD1; len: 15; abundance: -; j_gene: TRBJ1-1
CDR3nt: TGTGCCAGCAGACCCAGCGGGCCGTACGAGCAGTACTTC; CDR3aa: CASRPSGPYEQYF; v_gene: TRBV27; d_gene: -; len: 13; abundance: -; j_gene: TRBJ2-7
CDR3nt: TGTGCCAGCAGCAGCGGGACTTCCCCCTACAATGAGCAGTTCTTC; CDR3aa: CASSSGTSPYNEQFF; v_gene: TRBV5-8; d_gene: TRBD2; len: 15; abundance: -; j_gene: TRBJ2-1
CDR3nt: TGTGCCAGTGGAACCTCAGGGCAAACTGAAGCTTTCTTT; CDR3aa: CASGTSGQTEAFF; v_gene: TRBV19; d_gene: -; len: 13; abundance: -; j_gene: TRBJ1-1
CDR3nt: TGTGCCAGCACCCGGGTGGGACAGCTATCCTACGAGCAGTACTTC; CDR3aa: CASTRVGQLSYEQYF; v_gene: TRBV2; d_gene: TRBD1; len: 15; abundance: -; j_gene: TRBJ2-7
CDR3nt: TGTGCCAGCAGTTCGACAGGGGGGTCCTACGAGCAGTACTTC; CDR3aa: CASSSTGGSYEQYF; v_gene: TRBV27; d_gene: TRBD1; len: 14; abundance: -; j_gene: TRBJ2-7
CDR3nt: TGTGCCTGGAGTGCAGGGGGGCCCCAGCATTTT; CDR3aa: CAWSAGGPQHF; v_gene: TRBV30; d_gene: TRBD1; len: 11; abundance: -; j_gene: TRBJ1-5
CDR3nt: TGTGCCAGCAGCCCAATGACAGAGACAATAACCGGGGAGCTGTTTTTT; CDR3aa: CASSPMTETITGELFF; v_gene: TRBV2; d_gene: -; len: 16; abundance: -; j_gene: TRBJ2-2
CDR3nt: TGTGCCAGCAGTTTAATCGGTAGGACTAGCACAGATACGCAGTATTTT; CDR3aa: CASSLIGRTSTDTQYF; v_gene: TRBV28; d_gene: -; len: 16; abundance: few; j_gene: TRBJ2-3
CDR3nt: TGTGCCAGCAGTTTTTATAGCGGGACATACAATGAGCAGTTCTTC; CDR3aa: CASSFYSGTYNEQFF; v_gene: TRBV28; d_gene: TRBD2; len: 15; abundance: -; j_gene: TRBJ2-1
CDR3nt: TGTGCCAGCAGCTTGAAGGGGGGGCCTATGAACACTGAAGCTTTCTTT; CDR3aa: CASSLKGGPMNTEAFF; v_gene: TRBV7-6; d_gene: -; len: 16; abundance: -; j_gene: TRBJ1-1
CDR3nt: TGTGCCTGGAGTAAACATACTACCAACGAGCAGTACTTC; CDR3aa: CAWSKHTTNEQYF; v_gene: TRBV30; d_gene: -; len: 13; abundance: -; j_gene: TRBJ2-7